This TCR beta chain emerged from a study of cytomegalovirus exposure and HLA in healthy donors. Researchers ran the PCR with 60 Vbeta and 13 Jbeta primers. Some clones are missing from TCRdb's copy, which holds only in-frame ones; the method was immunoSEQ multiplex PCR. Its clone listing holds 96,000 or so clones. Worth noting for this clone: Its antigen is unknown.

The CDR3 has 15 amino acids. The junction had 4 bases not matched to a gene; V was cut back by 8 bases and J by 4 bases. The germline V gene has CDR1 LNHDA and CDR2 SQIVND (reference sequence). General observations from the study: CMV serostatus stood as the only immune exposure information on hand.

This TCR derives from a girl aged 10-17 years in good health and CMV-seropositive. The sequenced sample was PBMCs. The chain combines TRBV19 with TRBJ2-6, with 11 bases aligning to TRBD1. The CDR3: CASGQGAPGANVLTF. CDR3 coding DNA: TGTGCCAGTGGACAGGGGGCCCCCGGGGCCAACGTCCTGACTTTC.